This entry features one T cell receptor (beta chain) sequence. The data are from a study of blood T cell repertoires in COVID-19. Clones were sequenced by immunoSEQ multiplex PCR, and TCRdb holds only the in-frame ones, with some missing. The sample contains over 200,000 clones, 84% of which appear only once. The sequencing sample was made of peripheral blood. The TCR sequence derives from a woman between 50 and 59 years old with active or convalescent COVID-19.

The CDR3 sequence: CASSFGGARKYNEQFF. The DNA of the CDR3 is TGTGCCAGCAGCTTTGGGGGGGCCCGTAAATACAATGAGCAGTTCTTC. The chain uses TRBV7-9 and TRBJ2-1; possibly TRBD2 for D (7 bases). Germline CDR1 is SEHNR and CDR2 is FQNEAQ (reference sequence). The CDR3 loop spans 16 amino acids. The V and J ends lost 3 bases and 4 bases respectively, with 16 bases between them.